This T cell receptor (beta chain) derives from a study of Ad26.COV2.S vaccination and SARS-CoV-2 variants. Across the whole study: Donor was in the COV1001 Ad26.COV2.S trial arm. Study observations and caveats: Total T cell responses were possibly underestimated by TCR breadth and depth analyses. Breadth of non-spike TCRs did not differ between vaccinees and placebo recipients.

As for treatment: around 19 received Ad26.COV2.S at low or high dose, single or two shots; roughly five received placebo; per-sample allocation not given. After the first vaccine or placebo injection, samples were drawn on day 63. Donor was an adult aged 18-55 years in Boston. Regarding this clone: The antigen is not known.

Trimming shortened V by 6 bases and J by 1 base, and 18 bases separated the two germline ends. CDR1 and CDR2 from the germline V gene are SNHLY and FYNNEI. CDR3 length: 16 amino acids. Profiled with immunoSEQ multiplex PCR; TCRdb holds only in-frame clones, not every one. The sample has fewer than 500,000 clones; around 90% are singletons. The V and J genes are TRBV2 and TRBJ1-1, with unresolved D. The material sequenced was peripheral blood, taken in a trial of Ad26.COV2.S vaccine versus placebo. The sequence derives from a person aged 18-65 years who received the Ad26.COV2.S COVID-19 vaccine or a placebo. CDR3 in amino acids: CASSATVDFGNTEAFF. The CDR3 nucleotides read TGTGCCAGCAGCGCAACAGTGGACTTTGGGAACACTGAAGCTTTCTTT.